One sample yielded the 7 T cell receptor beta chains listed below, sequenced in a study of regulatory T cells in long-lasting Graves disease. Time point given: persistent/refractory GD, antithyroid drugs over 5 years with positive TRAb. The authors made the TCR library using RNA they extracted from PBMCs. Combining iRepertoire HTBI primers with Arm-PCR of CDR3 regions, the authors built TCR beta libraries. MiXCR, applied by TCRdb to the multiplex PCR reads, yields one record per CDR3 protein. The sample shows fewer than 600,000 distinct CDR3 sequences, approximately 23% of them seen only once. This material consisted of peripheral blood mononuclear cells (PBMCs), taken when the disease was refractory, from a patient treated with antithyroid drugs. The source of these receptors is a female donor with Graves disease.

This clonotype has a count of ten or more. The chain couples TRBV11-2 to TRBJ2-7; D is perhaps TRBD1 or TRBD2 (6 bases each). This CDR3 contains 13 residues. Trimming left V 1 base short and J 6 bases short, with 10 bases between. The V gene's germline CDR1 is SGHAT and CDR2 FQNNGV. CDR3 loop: CASSLVGGREQYF. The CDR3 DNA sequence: TGTGCCAGCAGCTTAGTCGGGGGCCGCGAGCAGTACTTC.

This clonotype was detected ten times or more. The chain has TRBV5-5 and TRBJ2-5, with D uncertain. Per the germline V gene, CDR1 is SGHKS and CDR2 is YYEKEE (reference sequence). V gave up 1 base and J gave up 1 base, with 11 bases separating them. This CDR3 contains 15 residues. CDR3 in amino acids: CASSLSRVPQETQYF. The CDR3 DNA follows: TGTGCCAGCAGCTTGAGTCGGGTCCCCCAAGAGACCCAGTACTTC.

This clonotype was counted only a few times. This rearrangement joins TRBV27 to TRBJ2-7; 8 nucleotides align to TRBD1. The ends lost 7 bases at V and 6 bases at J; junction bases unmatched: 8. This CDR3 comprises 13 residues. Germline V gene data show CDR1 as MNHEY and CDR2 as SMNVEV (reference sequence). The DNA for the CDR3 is TGTGCCAGCACCTCGACAGGGGTGGGCGAGCAGTACTTC. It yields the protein CASTSTGVGEQYF.

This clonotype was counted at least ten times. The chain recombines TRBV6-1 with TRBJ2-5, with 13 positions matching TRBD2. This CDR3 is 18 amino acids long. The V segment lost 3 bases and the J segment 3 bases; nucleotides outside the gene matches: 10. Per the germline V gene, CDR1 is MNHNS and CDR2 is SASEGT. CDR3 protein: CASSEYRTTSGRKETQYF. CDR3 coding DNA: TGTGCCAGCAGTGAGTATCGTACGACTAGCGGGAGGAAAGAGACCCAGTACTTC.

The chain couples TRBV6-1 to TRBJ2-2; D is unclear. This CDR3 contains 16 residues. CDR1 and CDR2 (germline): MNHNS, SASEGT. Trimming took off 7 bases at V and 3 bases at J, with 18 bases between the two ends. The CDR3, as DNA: TGTGCCAGCACCAACTTGGCGGCCTGGGACACCGGGGAGCTGTTTTTT. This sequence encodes CASTNLAAWDTGELFF.

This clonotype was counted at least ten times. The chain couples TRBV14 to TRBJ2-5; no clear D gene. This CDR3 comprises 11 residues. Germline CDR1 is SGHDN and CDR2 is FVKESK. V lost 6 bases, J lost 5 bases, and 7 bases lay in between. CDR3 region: CASSRMETQYF. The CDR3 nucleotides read TGTGCCAGCAGTAGAATGGAGACCCAGTACTTC.

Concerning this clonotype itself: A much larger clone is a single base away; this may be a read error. The CDR3 spells CASSSPGGMNTEAFF. The CDR3, as DNA: TGTGCCAGCAGTTCCCCGGGGGGAATGAACACTGAAGCTTTCTTT. V and J are TRBV28 and TRBJ1-1; a weak D match, TRBD1 (5 bases). Trimming left V 4 bases short and J 0 bases short, with 12 bases between. Germline V gene sequence: CDR1 MDHEN, CDR2 SYDVKM. The CDR3 sequence is 15 residues long.